What follows are 13 T cell receptor beta chains derived from one specimen sequenced in a study of blood T cells in healthy people across ages. The authors ran a second PCR of about 7 to 12 cycles using a sample-barcoded 5' primer and a J-beta primer mix. TCRdb passed the 5' RACE reads through MiXCR, listing each CDR3 protein once. The sample carries more than 450,000 distinct CDR3 sequences, around 27% recorded once. This same sample was also part of a study on T cells of mothers and their children.

Sample: blood. These receptors all come from a boy aged 2 to 9 in good health.

V and J are TRBV20-1 and TRBJ1-1; tentative D call: TRBD1 (6 bases). Germline CDR1 reads DFQATT; CDR2 reads SNEGSKA (reference sequence). The CDR3 has 14 amino acids. Trimming left V 3 bases short and J 1 base short, with 12 bases between. The CDR3 DNA reads TGCAGTGCTAGGTCAGGGGTCGGGAACACTGAAGCTTTCTTT. Its translation: CSARSGVGNTEAFF.

This clonotype was recorded only once. V gene TRBV9 combines with J gene TRBJ1-1; tentative D call: TRBD1 (6 bases). Germline values: CDR1 SGDLS, CDR2 YYNGEE. The germline V and J ends were trimmed by 3 bases and 0 bases, with 12 bases remaining between them. This CDR3 comprises 15 residues. CDR3 nucleotides: TGTGCCAGCAGCGCAGCCGGGACAATGAACACTGAAGCTTTCTTT. As protein: CASSAAGTMNTEAFF.

This clonotype was picked up a small number of times. The rearrangement uses TRBV18 and TRBJ2-5; D gene uncertain. The V and J ends lost 3 bases and 6 bases respectively, with 11 bases between them. CDR1 is KGHSH, CDR2 LQKENI, per germline. This CDR3 has 13 amino acids. In DNA form, the CDR3 reads TGTGCCAGCTCACCCCCTTTTGGGAAGACCCAGTACTTC. It is translated as CASSPPFGKTQYF.

This clonotype was found a few times. This rearrangement joins TRBV5-5 to TRBJ2-3, with TRBD1 identical over 9 bases. The CDR3 runs 15 residues. Germline V gene data show CDR1 as SGHKS and CDR2 as YYEKEE (reference sequence). With V trimmed by 0 bases and J by 5 bases, 4 bases remained unmatched. CDR3 loop: CASSLGTGVRDTQYF. The CDR3 bases are TGTGCCAGCAGCTTGGGGACAGGGGTTAGAGATACGCAGTATTTT.

This clonotype was detected only a few times. The chain combines TRBV11-2 with TRBJ2-7; 7 nucleotides align to TRBD2. Germline V gene sequence: CDR1 SGHAT, CDR2 FQNNGV. Unmatched junction bases numbered 7, after V lost 5 bases and J lost 3 bases. The CDR3 totals 14 residues. The CDR3 sequence: CASSPQTSIYEQYF. CDR3 sequence (DNA): TGTGCCAGCAGCCCCCAGACTAGCATCTACGAGCAGTACTTC.

This clonotype was seen a handful of times. The chain uses TRBV7-9 and TRBJ2-1; no reliable D call. V was trimmed by 1 base and J by 2 bases, leaving 6 bases between them. Germline V CDR1 and CDR2: SEHNR, FQNEAQ (reference sequence). The CDR3 sequence is 14 residues long. The CDR3 spells CASSLVLTYNEQFF. The CDR3 DNA sequence: TGTGCCAGCAGCTTAGTACTAACCTACAATGAGCAGTTCTTC.

There are a few counts of this clonotype. The genes are TRBV12-3 or TRBV12-4 and TRBJ2-5; D gene uncertain. The J call is in doubt because the DNA end fits TRBJ2-7 better. There are 14 residues in the CDR3. The CDR3 DNA sequence: TGTGCCAGCAGTGTGACACTATCGGTCTACGAGCAGTACTTC. This gives the protein CASSVTLSVYEQYF.

Regarding this clonotype: An end of the junction does not agree with germline; a read error may underlie this. V usage is TRBV10-1 and J usage is TRBJ2-7, with no clear D. CDR1 and CDR2 from the germline V gene are WNHNN and SYGVQD (reference sequence). This CDR3 has 12 amino acids. As DNA, the CDR3 is TGCGCCAGCAGTGACAACTCCTGCGAGCAGTACTTC. Translation: CASSDNSCEQYF.

The V and J genes are TRBV12-3 or TRBV12-4 and TRBJ1-1, with 11 bases aligning to TRBD1. V trimming: 4 bases; J trimming: 8 bases; junction bases outside the gene matches: 6. This CDR3 is built from 14 residues. The CDR3 DNA reads TGTGCCAGCAGTTCACGGACAGGGGGCGGAGAAGCTTTCTTT. Translation: CASSSRTGGGEAFF.

The chain is built from TRBV29-1 and TRBJ2-3, with D perhaps matching TRBD2 (6 bases). V shed 4 bases and J shed 1 base, with 15 bases lying between them. Germline-derived CDR1 and CDR2 are SQVTM and ANQGSEA. This CDR3 has 15 residues. The chain's CDR3 is CSVADWGERTDTQYF. The CDR3 DNA is TGCAGCGTTGCAGATTGGGGGGAACGCACAGATACGCAGTATTTT.

The chain combines TRBV6-5 with TRBJ2-5, with TRBD2 as a possible D gene (5 bases). The V gene lost 2 bases and the J gene lost 4 bases, with 11 bases spanning the gap. CDR1 and CDR2 (germline): MNHEY, SVGAGI. This CDR3 spans 14 amino acids. This chain's CDR3 is CASSYDWGVETQYF. CDR3 sequence (DNA): TGTGCCAGCAGTTACGATTGGGGAGTAGAGACCCAGTACTTC.

The rearrangement links TRBV12-3 or TRBV12-4 to TRBJ2-5; D is perhaps TRBD2 (6 bases). CDR3 size: 12 residues. Deletions cut 1 base from V and 9 bases from J, with 9 bases between. CDR3 bases: TGTGCCAGCAGTTTAGTGAGGGAGGCCCAGTACTTC. Residues: CASSLVREAQYF.

This clonotype was counted a few times. The CDR3 is CASSFRADTGELFF. CDR3 nucleotides: TGCGCCAGCAGCTTTAGGGCCGACACCGGGGAGCTGTTTTTT. V is TRBV5-1 and J is TRBJ2-2; D is uncertain. The germline V and J ends were trimmed by 2 bases and 3 bases, with 8 bases remaining between them. The V gene's germline CDR1 is SGHRS and CDR2 YFSETQ. The CDR3 is 14 amino acids. Full variable domain (missing parts from reference TRBV5-1 and TRBJ2-2): KAGVTQTPRYLIKTRGQQVTLSCSPISGHRSVSWYQQTPGQGLQFLFEYFSETQRNKGNFPGRFSGRQFSNSRSEMNVSTLELGDSALYLCASSFRADTGELFFGEGSRLTVL.